This T cell receptor (beta chain) emerged from a study of vaccination and CD4 T cells after COVID-19. With the Oncomine TCR Beta short-read assay, DNA from cultured CD4+ T cells was sequenced. Each CDR3 protein gets one entry after TCRdb re-called the PCR reads with MiXCR. The data contain about 7,100 distinct CDR3 sequences, around 70% of them singletons. On this clonotype: The antigen is unknown.

CDR1 and CDR2 from the germline V gene are MNHEY and SMNVEV (reference sequence). The ends were cut back, 4 bases at V and 5 bases at J, with 11 bases in the middle. This CDR3 has 13 residues. Treatment reported: roughly 10-day PBMC culture with coronavirus spike peptide pools or control peptides (ViraFEST assay). The genes are TRBV27 and TRBJ1-1; D gene uncertain. Sequencing input: CD4+ T cells from blood, cultured in vitro. This TCR came from a human donor who had recovered from COVID-19. CDR3 DNA sequence: TGTGCCAGCAGTTCCTACATCTATACTGAAGCTTTCTTT. This sequence encodes CASSSYIYTEAFF.